Presented here are 12 T cell receptor beta chains from one specimen sequenced in a study of radiation and T cells in renal cell carcinoma. Sample time point: blood 2 weeks post-SBRT. Treatment of the sample: 15 Gy SBRT to primary tumor, nephrectomy 4 weeks later. Clones were sequenced by immunoSEQ multiplex PCR, and TCRdb holds only the in-frame ones, with some missing. Of roughly 130,000 clones in the sample, more than 70% were seen once. The sequencing here drew on blood, taken from a patient whose treatment included radiotherapy and nephrectomy. These receptors came from a woman aged 70-85 years with renal cell carcinoma.

The V call is TRBV29-1, the J call TRBJ1-1; 7 nucleotides match TRBD1. The ends lost 6 bases at V and 6 bases at J; junction bases unmatched: 10. Per germline, CDR1 SQVTM and CDR2 ANQGSEA. The CDR3 runs to 13 residues. In DNA, the CDR3 is TGCAGCGTCGAGGAAGGGGGCCCCCCTGAAGCTTTCTTT. Translation: CSVEEGGPPEAFF.

V is TRBV7-3 and J is TRBJ2-3; 9 positions agree with TRBD1. There are 15 residues in the CDR3. CDR1 is SGHTA, CDR2 FQGTGA, per germline. V shed 2 bases, J shed 3 bases, and the junction held 3 bases outside the gene matches. The CDR3: CASSLGTGKTDTQYF. The CDR3 bases are TGTGCCAGCAGCTTAGGGACAGGGAAAACAGATACGCAGTATTTT.

The V call is TRBV9, the J call TRBJ2-3, with D possibly called TRBD1 or TRBD2 (6 bases each). V was shortened by 5 bases and J by 2 bases, with 15 bases between the two germline ends. The CDR3 loop spans 15 amino acids. CDR1 SGDLS and CDR2 YYNGEE come from the germline V gene. The CDR3 region is CASSGAGTYTDTQYF. DNA for the CDR3: TGTGCCAGCAGTGGGGCGGGGACATACACAGATACGCAGTATTTT. Filled out from reference TRBV9 and TRBJ2-3, the complete variable domain reads DSGVTQTPKHLITATGQRVTLRCSPRSGDLSVYWYQQSLDQGLQFLIQYYNGEERAKGNILERFSAQQFPDLHSELNLSSLELGDSALYFCASSGAGTYTDTQYFGPGTRLTVL.

The rearrangement links TRBV6-1 to TRBJ2-7; D is perhaps TRBD1 (6 bases). The germline CDR1 and CDR2 sequences are MNHNS and SASEGT. The CDR3 is 15 residues long. Trimming removed 4 bases from V and 2 bases from J, with 15 bases in between. DNA of the CDR3: TGTGCCAGCAGTGGTCTCAGGGGATTAGCCTACGAGCAGTACTTC. Amino acid sequence: CASSGLRGLAYEQYF.

The chain has TRBV25-1 and TRBJ1-6; TRBD1 aligns across 9 bases. V trimming: 5 bases; J trimming: 7 bases; junction bases outside the gene matches: 6. The CDR3 has 15 residues. Germline values: CDR1 MGHDK, CDR2 SYGVNS. CDR3 region: CASSSWTGANSPLHF. DNA for the CDR3: TGTGCCAGCAGTTCCTGGACAGGGGCGAATTCACCCCTCCACTTT.

This chain connects TRBV6-1 to TRBJ1-5; D is undetermined. The germline V gene encodes CDR1 MNHNS and CDR2 SASEGT. Deletions cut 1 base from V and 7 bases from J, with 2 bases between. This CDR3 spans 11 amino acids. The DNA for the CDR3 is TGTGCCAGCAGTGAAGGGCAGCCCCAGCATTTT. Amino acid sequence: CASSEGQPQHF.

Remarks on this clone: The sample holds other DNA sequences that translate to the same CDR3. This chain joins TRBV20-1 and TRBJ2-5, with 8 bases matching TRBD1. The CDR3 contains 11 residues. The germline V gene has CDR1 DFQATT and CDR2 SNEGSKA (reference sequence). V trimming: 6 bases; J trimming: 5 bases; junction bases outside the gene matches: 2. CDR3 amino acids: CSARTGETQYF. CDR3 DNA sequence: TGCAGTGCAAGGACAGGGGAGACCCAGTACTTC.

The chain recombines TRBV11-3 with TRBJ1-3, with TRBD1 matching 8 bases. V shed 5 bases and J 5 bases; nucleotides not matched to a gene: 14. Per germline, CDR1 SGHNT and CDR2 YENEEA. The CDR3 consists of 17 residues. This chain's CDR3 is CASSRSPRGQGRNTIYF. CDR3 bases: TGTGCCAGCAGCCGCTCCCCCCGAGGACAGGGAAGAAACACCATATATTTT.

The chain uses TRBV10-3 and TRBJ2-3; 7 bases are a match to TRBD1. CDR1 is ENHRY and CDR2 is SYGVKD in the germline V gene. Trimming took 2 bases from V and 5 from J; bases not matched to a gene: 13. CDR3 length: 17 residues. The CDR3 bases are TGTGCCATCAGTGAGCTCGACAGGGCCCCTGAGGGAGATACGCAGTATTTT. Residues: CAISELDRAPEGDTQYF.

The chain joins TRBV19 to TRBJ2-3; no definite D call. CDR3 length equals 15 residues. Germline assignment: CDR1 LNHDA and CDR2 SQIVND (reference sequence). The ends were cut back, 4 bases at V and 0 bases at J, with 11 bases in the middle. The CDR3 nucleotides read TGTGCCAGTAGTACCTCCGGGCCGAGCACAGATACGCAGTATTTT. It encodes CASSTSGPSTDTQYF. The full variable domain, its missing parts supplied by reference TRBV19 and TRBJ2-3, is DGGITQSPKYLFRKEGQNVTLSCEQNLNHDAMYWYRQDPGQGLRLIYYSQIVNDFQKGDIAEGYSVSREKKESFPLTVTSAQKNPTAFYLCASSTSGPSTDTQYFGPGTRLTVL.

The J gene is TRBJ2-3, the V gene TRBV19, with 11 nucleotides matching TRBD2. The CDR3 length is 16 residues. After removal of 5 bases from V and 6 bases from J, the junction contained 10 bases not matched to a gene. Germline CDR1 is LNHDA and CDR2 is SQIVND (reference sequence). In DNA, the CDR3 is TGTGCCAGTAGTGGCCGACTAGCGGGGTTCGTTGATACGCAGTATTTT. Amino acid sequence: CASSGRLAGFVDTQYF.

This clone was observed a single time. The chain carries TRBV4-3 and TRBJ1-6; TRBD1 matches at 7 bases. This CDR3 is built from 14 residues. Per the germline V gene, CDR1 is LGHNA and CDR2 is YSLEER. The J segment lost 6 bases and the V segment lost 5 bases, leaving 4 bases of the junction unmatched. The CDR3 DNA reads as TGCGCCAGCAGCGCCACAGGGGTTAATTCACCCCTCCACTTT. Translating gives CASSATGVNSPLHF.